This T cell receptor (beta chain) is from a study of T cells in Graves' hyperthyroidism and ophthalmopathy. Study results and caveats: Most clonotypes expanded in the thyroid (above 0.001) were also present in blood.

To note about this clonotype: Its specificity is not known.

V shed 4 bases and J shed 6 bases, with 16 bases lying between them. This CDR3 has 15 amino acids. Germline V gene data show CDR1 as MNHEY and CDR2 as SVGEGT. Recently diagnosed hyperthyroidism of less than 2 months' duration affected patients aged 18 to 65. Orbital computed tomography and thyroid ultrasound, together with serum TRAb and thyroxine and clinical symptoms, were used for diagnoses. Using 10 ml of fresh peripheral blood, PBMCs were prepared. From RNA transcripts, TCR beta CDR3 regions were amplified. HTBI primers drove first-round RT-PCR of the TCR CDR3. TCRdb used MiXCR to reprocess the multiplex PCR reads, holding one entry per CDR3 protein. The table shows fewer than 550,000 distinct CDR3 sequences, with around 14% occurring only once.

The rearrangement joins TRBV6-2 or TRBV6-3 to TRBJ2-1, with TRBD1 as a possible D gene (6 bases). The specimen was blood. This TCR came from a woman younger than 30 with Graves' hyperthyroidism. CDR3 coding DNA: TGTGCCAGCAGTTCACAGGGTGCCCAATTCAATGAGCAGTTCTTC. This codes for CASSSQGAQFNEQFF.